Presented here are 14 T cell receptor beta chains from one specimen sequenced in a study of T cell responses to AZD1222 COVID-19 vaccine. This table comes from immunoSEQ multiplex PCR, and its TCRdb copy is limited to in-frame clones, with some not included. The sample shows 180,000 or so clones, just over 90% of them seen only once. The sample consisted of peripheral blood, taken 28 days after the second AZD1222 dose. The source of these receptors is an adult who received the AZD1222 COVID-19 vaccine.

The chain carries TRBV2 and TRBJ1-2; weak D call: TRBD1 (5 bases). Germline assignment: CDR1 SNHLY and CDR2 FYNNEI. This CDR3 contains 16 residues. V lost 7 bases and J 1 base, leaving 19 bases between the germline ends. The CDR3 region is CASTINGGAGNYGYTF. As DNA, the CDR3 is TGTGCCAGCACCATTAACGGCGGGGCTGGTAACTATGGCTACACCTTC. The full variable domain, with the rest looked up from reference TRBV2 and TRBJ1-2, is EPEVTQTPSHQVTQMGQEVILRCVPISNHLYFYWYRQILGQKVEFLVSFYNNEISEKSEIFDDQFSVERPDGSNFTLKIRSTKLEDSAMYFCASTINGGAGNYGYTFGSGTRLTVV.

V and J are TRBV4-2 and TRBJ2-1; unclear D gene. This CDR3 region has 11 residues. Trimming removed 0 bases from V and 13 bases from J, with 7 bases in between. Germline CDR1 reads LGHNA; CDR2 reads YNFKEQ. The CDR3, as DNA: TGTGCCAGCAGCCAAGAAGGACCACAGTTCTTC. Protein product: CASSQEGPQFF.

This chain connects TRBV19 to TRBJ2-1; either TRBD1 or TRBD2 may fit D (6 bases each). This CDR3 spans 15 amino acids. V lost 1 base, J lost 6 bases, and 13 bases lay in between. Germline V lookup: CDR1 LNHDA, CDR2 SQIVND (reference sequence). The CDR3 is CASSIAGGRGNEQFF. The CDR3, as DNA: TGTGCCAGTAGTATAGCCGGGGGCAGAGGCAATGAGCAGTTCTTC. Together with reference TRBV19 and TRBJ2-1, the CDR3 gives the full variable domain: DGGITQSPKYLFRKEGQNVTLSCEQNLNHDAMYWYRQDPGQGLRLIYYSQIVNDFQKGDIAEGYSVSREKKESFPLTVTSAQKNPTAFYLCASSIAGGRGNEQFFGPGTRLTVL.

The V and J genes are TRBV7-8 and TRBJ1-1; no definite D call. The germline V gene encodes CDR1 SGHVS and CDR2 FQNEAQ. The CDR3 consists of 13 residues. Trimming took 5 bases from V and 9 from J, leaving 16 bases between them. CDR3 amino acids: CASSPGSAGQAFF. The CDR3 nucleotides read TGTGCCAGCAGCCCTGGATCAGCCGGGCAAGCTTTCTTT.

This sequence joins TRBV27 and TRBJ2-1; the D is unclear. V lost 0 bases and J lost 8, with 11 bases in between. Germline lookup yields CDR1 MNHEY and CDR2 SMNVEV (reference sequence). The CDR3 length is 14 residues. CDR3 amino acids: CASSLSAELDEQFF. DNA for the CDR3: TGTGCCAGCAGTTTATCGGCGGAGTTGGATGAGCAGTTCTTC.

V gene TRBV12-3 or TRBV12-4 combines with J gene TRBJ1-2; no clear D. Trimming left V 6 bases short and J 8 bases short, with 16 bases between. This CDR3 has 13 residues. CDR3 in amino acids: CASSVDLERGYTF. In nucleotides, the CDR3 is TGTGCCAGCAGCGTGGACTTAGAACGGGGCTACACCTTC.

The chain employs TRBV11-2 and TRBJ2-7; 8 nucleotides match TRBD2. Germline V gene lookup returns CDR1 SGHAT and CDR2 FQNNGV. CDR3 length: 14 residues. V shed 5 bases, J shed 6 bases, and the junction held 9 bases outside the gene matches. The CDR3 spells CASSRGGRRGEQYF. The CDR3 DNA reads as TGTGCCAGCAGCCGGGGGGGAAGACGTGGCGAGCAGTACTTC.

CDR3 protein: CASKRTEQMSQHF. The CDR3 region has the DNA TGTGCCAGCAAACGGACAGAGCAGATGTCCCAGCATTTT. V gene TRBV2 combines with J gene TRBJ1-5; D is possibly TRBD1 (6 bases). The CDR3 runs to 13 residues. Germline V lookup: CDR1 SNHLY, CDR2 FYNNEI. Trimming took off 7 bases at V and 11 bases at J, with 18 bases between the two ends.

The genes are TRBV27 and TRBJ1-5; 7 bases match TRBD1. Germline CDR1 is MNHEY and CDR2 is SMNVEV (reference sequence). Trimming at V came to 6 bases and at J to 5 bases, leaving 4 bases not matched to a gene. This CDR3 is 13 amino acids long. This CDR3 reads CASSYRGDQPQHF. CDR3 nucleotides: TGTGCCAGCAGCTACAGGGGCGATCAGCCCCAGCATTTT.

The V gene is TRBV10-1, the J gene TRBJ2-1, with D possibly being TRBD2 (7 bases). V was shortened by 0 bases and J by 10 bases, with 13 bases between the two germline ends. The CDR3 consists of 14 residues. Germline CDR1 is WNHNN and CDR2 is SYGVQD (reference sequence). The CDR3 DNA sequence: TGCGCCAGCAGTGAGTCGCTGGGGGGGCGGGAGCAGTTCTTC. Amino acids: CASSESLGGREQFF.

The chain carries TRBV7-9 and TRBJ1-1, with unresolved D. Between the trimmed V and J ends, which lost 3 bases and 1 base, there was a span of 9 bases. CDR1 SEHNR and CDR2 FQNEAQ come from the germline V gene (reference sequence). The CDR3 length is 14 residues. CDR3 sequence (DNA): TGTGCCAGCAGCTTCACAACCGGGAACACTGAAGCTTTCTTT. Translated: CASSFTTGNTEAFF.

The chain employs TRBV7-3 and TRBJ1-1; perhaps TRBD1 as D (6 bases). The CDR3 sequence is 16 residues long. V lost 4 bases, J lost 4 bases, and 19 bases lay in between. The germline CDR1 and CDR2 sequences are SGHTA and FQGTGA. The CDR3 nucleotides read TGTGCCAGCAGCTCCCAACCGGGACAATTAGGCACTGAAGCTTTCTTT. It specifies CASSSQPGQLGTEAFF.

A single count supports this clone. This chain joins TRBV5-8 and TRBJ2-3, with TRBD1 matching 9 bases. This CDR3 has 16 amino acids. J was trimmed by 3 bases and V by 4 bases; bases with no gene match: 9. Germline CDR1 is SGHTS and CDR2 is YDEGEE. The CDR3 nucleotides read TGTGCCAGCAGCCGGGGGACAGGGAGTTGGACAGATACGCAGTATTTT. Residues: CASSRGTGSWTDTQYF.

The J gene is TRBJ2-1, the V gene TRBV7-2, with 10 nucleotides matching TRBD1. The germline CDR1 and CDR2 sequences are SGHTA and FQGNSA. V lost 7 bases and J lost 9; bases outside the gene matches: 9. This CDR3 is built from 14 residues. The chain's CDR3 is CASTLWTGGVEQFF. CDR3 bases: TGTGCCAGCACCCTCTGGACAGGGGGGGTTGAGCAGTTCTTC.